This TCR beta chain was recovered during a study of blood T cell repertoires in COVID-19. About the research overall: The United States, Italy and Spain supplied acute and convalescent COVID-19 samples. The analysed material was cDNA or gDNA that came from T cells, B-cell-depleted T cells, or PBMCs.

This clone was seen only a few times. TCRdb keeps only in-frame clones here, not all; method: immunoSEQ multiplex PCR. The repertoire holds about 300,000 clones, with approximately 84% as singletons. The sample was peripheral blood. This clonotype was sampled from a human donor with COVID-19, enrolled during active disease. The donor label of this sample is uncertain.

CDR3 sequence (DNA): TGTGCCAGTAGTCCAACGAACACCGGGGAGCTGTTTTTT. Protein product: CASSPTNTGELFF. The chain recombines TRBV19 with TRBJ2-2; no clear D gene. The CDR3 totals 13 residues. CDR1 LNHDA and CDR2 SQIVND come from the germline V gene (reference sequence). Trimming took off 5 bases at V and 0 bases at J, with 4 bases between the two ends.